Following are 2 T cell receptor beta chains from one sample sequenced in a study of lymphopenia after photon versus proton radiotherapy. Libraries were prepared by immunoSEQ multiplex PCR; TCRdb keeps only in-frame clonotypes and omits some of them. The table has 30,000 to 35,000 clones, roughly 89% seen once. Sequenced material: peripheral blood, taken from a patient treated with proton-based radiotherapy. The origin of the receptors is a woman aged 70-85 years with pancreatic cancer. Some clones in this sample may be carry-over from other donors' samples.

The V call is TRBV6-5, the J call TRBJ1-2; 8 nucleotides align to TRBD1. There are 14 residues in the CDR3. V trimming: 2 bases; J trimming: 7 bases; junction bases outside the gene matches: 6. Looked up from germline, CDR1 is MNHEY and CDR2 is SVGAGI. The CDR3 here is CASSYRAGGSGYTF. CDR3 coding DNA: TGTGCCAGCAGTTACCGGGCAGGGGGCAGTGGCTACACCTTC.

The chain has TRBV7-9 and TRBJ2-1; the D gene is possibly TRBD1 (5 bases). The CDR3 totals 15 residues. CDR1 and CDR2 (germline): SEHNR, FQNEAQ (reference sequence). V was cut by 1 base and J by 6 bases, with 13 bases left in between. The CDR3 region has the DNA TGTGCCAGCAGCTTAGACAGGAAGAGGAGCAATGAGCAGTTCTTC. Amino acids: CASSLDRKRSNEQFF.